The clone carrying this TCR beta chain is deemed medium-sized (0.01 to 0.1%). The antigen is undetermined. This sample is part of a study of T cell repertoires in cytomegalovirus infection. Study-wide results and caveats: HLA-C-restricted TCR beta clonotypes specific for CMV led the ex vivo response.

From the reads, TCRdb called clonotypes with MiXCR, one entry per CDR3 protein. The sample lists roughly 100,000 distinct CDR3 sequences; approximately 15% were seen once. The CDR3 has 15 amino acids. Germline-derived CDR1 and CDR2 are SGHTA and FQGNSA. V was trimmed by 1 base and J by 2 bases, leaving 11 bases between them. The source of this sequence is a human donor in good health (CMV status not recorded). Some clones in this sample may be carry-over from other donors' samples. The chain has TRBV7-2 and TRBJ1-1, with D tentatively TRBD1 (5 bases). The sample was PBMCs. CDR3 sequence (DNA): TGTGCCAGCAGCTTAGTTAGGACACCTAACACTGAAGCTTTCTTT. Its translation is CASSLVRTPNTEAFF.